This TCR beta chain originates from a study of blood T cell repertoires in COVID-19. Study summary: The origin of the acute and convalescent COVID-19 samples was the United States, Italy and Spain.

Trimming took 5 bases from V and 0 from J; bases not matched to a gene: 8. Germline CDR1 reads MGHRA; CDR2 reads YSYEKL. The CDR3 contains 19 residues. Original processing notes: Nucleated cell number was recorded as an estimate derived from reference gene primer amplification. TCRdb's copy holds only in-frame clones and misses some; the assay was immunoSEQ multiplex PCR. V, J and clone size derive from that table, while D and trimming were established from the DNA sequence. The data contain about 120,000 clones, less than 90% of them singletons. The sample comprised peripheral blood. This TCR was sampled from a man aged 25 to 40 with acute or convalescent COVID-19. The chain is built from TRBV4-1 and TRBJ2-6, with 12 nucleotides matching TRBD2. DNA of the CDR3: TGCGCCAGCAGCGGTCTAGCGGGAGGGAACCCCTCTGGGGCCAACGTCCTGACTTTC. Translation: CASSGLAGGNPSGANVLTF.